The 9 T cell receptor beta chains in this list originate from one sample, sequenced in a study of blood T cell repertoires in COVID-19. Sequencing used immunoSEQ multiplex PCR; TCRdb keeps in-frame clones, though not all of them. Among over 350,000 clones listed, approximately 90% were seen once. The sequencing sample was made of PBMCs or T cells enriched from blood (not recorded which). These receptor sequences come from a woman aged 18-35 years with acute COVID-19.

The chain links TRBV4-3 to TRBJ2-2; D may be TRBD2 (6 bases). The CDR3 has 15 amino acids. Trimming stripped 4 bases from V and 0 bases from J, with 9 bases between. The germline gives CDR1 LGHNA, CDR2 YSLEER. The CDR3 region is CASSPGTPNTGELFF. The CDR3 bases are TGCGCCAGCAGCCCCGGGACTCCGAACACCGGGGAGCTGTTTTTT.

This clone occurred once. This chain uses TRBV29-1 with TRBJ2-2, with 8 bases lining up with TRBD1. Germline CDR1 and CDR2: SQVTM and ANQGSEA. The junction had 7 bases not matched to a gene; V was cut back by 6 bases and J by 4 bases. The CDR3 runs 14 residues. CDR3 residues: CSVTGGLSTGELFF. The CDR3 DNA is TGCAGCGTAACAGGGGGTTTGAGCACCGGGGAGCTGTTTTTT.

The chain is built from TRBV11-3 and TRBJ1-1; 9 bases are a match to TRBD1. Per germline, CDR1 SGHNT and CDR2 YENEEA. The CDR3 covers 13 residues. The trim removed 2 bases at V and 13 bases at J, leaving 8 bases unmatched. The CDR3 region has the DNA TGTGCCAGCAGCTTATCTTTCCCGGGACAGGGTTTCTTT. It codes for CASSLSFPGQGFF.

The V and J genes are TRBV7-9 and TRBJ1-2, with D possibly matching TRBD1 (5 bases). There are 15 residues in the CDR3. Trimming stripped 5 bases from V and 1 base from J, with 14 bases between. Germline CDR1 is SEHNR and CDR2 is FQNEAQ (reference sequence). The CDR3 DNA reads TGTGCCAGCAGCAAACCCAGGGAGGGTAACTATGGCTACACCTTC. Translated, it gives CASSKPREGNYGYTF. Looking up the rest from reference TRBV7-9 and TRBJ1-2 gives the full variable domain: DTGVSQNPRHKITKRGQNVTFRCDPISEHNRLYWYRQTLGQGPEFLTYFQNEAQLEKSRLLSDRFSAERPKGSFSTLEIQRTEQGDSAMYLCASSKPREGNYGYTFGSGTRLTVV.

This chain uses TRBV7-8 with TRBJ1-2, with 8 bases aligning to TRBD1. The CDR3 loop spans 18 amino acids. The V gene end was trimmed by 2 bases and the J gene end by 0 bases; junction bases not matched to a gene: 11. CDR1 and CDR2 (germline): SGHVS, FQNEAQ. The chain's CDR3 is CASSLTDSGTGSNYGYTF. Here the CDR3 DNA reads TGTGCCAGCAGCTTAACTGATTCCGGGACAGGTTCTAACTATGGCTACACCTTC.

V usage is TRBV9 and J usage is TRBJ2-1; unclear D gene. This CDR3 is 15 amino acids long. The germline CDR1 and CDR2 sequences are SGDLS and YYNGEE. Trimming took 0 bases from V and 3 from J, leaving 10 bases between them. CDR3 region: CASSVESSYYNEQFF. The CDR3 coding sequence is TGTGCCAGCAGCGTAGAGAGTAGCTACTACAATGAGCAGTTCTTC.

The V and J genes are TRBV9 and TRBJ2-1; D is possibly TRBD2 (7 bases). The CDR3 covers 14 residues. CDR1 SGDLS and CDR2 YYNGEE come from the germline V gene. The germline V and J ends were trimmed by 6 bases and 8 bases, with 18 bases remaining between them. The CDR3 DNA reads as TGTGCCAGCAACCCTTGGGGGGGGCTGGATGAGCAGTTCTTC. Its protein is CASNPWGGLDEQFF.

The J gene is TRBJ2-7, the V gene TRBV9; 7 positions match TRBD1. The CDR3 has 15 residues. From germline, CDR1 is SGDLS and CDR2 YYNGEE. V lost 0 bases, J lost 3 bases, and 6 bases stayed unmatched. CDR3 residues: CASSVDPTGIYEQYF. The CDR3 region has the DNA TGTGCCAGCAGCGTAGACCCGACAGGGATCTACGAGCAGTACTTC.

The chain joins TRBV29-1 to TRBJ1-2, with 10 bases aligning to TRBD1. The CDR3 is made up of 16 amino acids. Germline V lookup: CDR1 SQVTM, CDR2 ANQGSEA. Unmatched junction bases numbered 8, after V lost 1 base and J lost 3 bases. In DNA form, the CDR3 reads TGCAGCGTTGAAGGTGGACAGGGGGTTAGGGACTATGGCTACACCTTC. Protein product: CSVEGGQGVRDYGYTF.